The 18 T cell receptor beta chains in this list originate from one sample, sequenced in a study of T cell changes during pregnancy in multiple sclerosis. Method: immunoSEQ multiplex PCR; TCRdb's copy keeps in-frame clones and lacks some. This table holds 80,000 to 100,000 clones, about 92% found once. Sequenced here: peripheral blood, sampled in the first trimester of pregnancy. The receptors shown here come from a female donor with multiple sclerosis, enrolled in a pregnancy study.

The J gene is TRBJ2-5, the V gene TRBV14; 7 bases fit TRBD2. CDR3 length: 15 amino acids. Losses at the gene ends were 5 bases for V and 2 bases for J; bases not matched to a gene: 8. Germline CDR1 is SGHDN and CDR2 is FVKESK. CDR3: CASSVMLGLQETQYF. The CDR3, as DNA: TGTGCCAGCAGCGTAATGTTGGGACTACAAGAGACCCAGTACTTC.

V usage is TRBV5-6 and J usage is TRBJ1-5, with D maybe TRBD1 (5 bases). There are 13 residues in the CDR3. Germline CDR1 reads SGHDT; CDR2 reads YYEEEE. The V and J ends lost 4 bases and 7 bases respectively, with 12 bases between them. CDR3: CASSLGGGQPQHF. CDR3 in DNA: TGTGCCAGCAGCCTGGGGGGAGGGCAGCCCCAGCATTTT.

The chain recombines TRBV5-1 with TRBJ1-1; 12 bases are a match to TRBD1. This CDR3 is built from 15 residues. V lost 4 bases and J lost 8; bases outside the gene matches: 9. The germline CDR1 and CDR2 sequences are SGHRS and YFSETQ. The CDR3 loop is CASSPQTGQGAEAFF. The CDR3 nucleotides read TGCGCCAGCAGCCCGCAAACGGGACAGGGGGCCGAAGCTTTCTTT.

This clone was seen once. The chain recombines TRBV28 with TRBJ2-2; 7 nucleotides align to TRBD1. CDR1 is MDHEN, CDR2 SYDVKM, per germline. The trim removed 9 bases at V and 2 bases at J, leaving 9 bases unmatched. CDR3 length: 15 amino acids. The CDR3 sequence: CASTTYRGNTGELFF. In DNA form, the CDR3 reads TGTGCCAGTACTACTTACAGGGGCAACACCGGGGAGCTGTTTTTT.

This sequence joins TRBV27 and TRBJ1-5; TRBD1 agrees at 10 bases. Losses at the gene ends were 5 bases for V and 3 bases for J; bases not matched to a gene: 1. Germline V lookup: CDR1 MNHEY, CDR2 SMNVEV (reference sequence). This CDR3 is 14 amino acids long. The CDR3 DNA follows: TGTGCCAGCAGTAGACAGGGGGCCAATCAGCCCCAGCATTTT. This encodes CASSRQGANQPQHF.

The CDR3 sequence is CASSPGTGANTIYF. The DNA of the CDR3 is TGTGCCAGCAGCCCCGGGACAGGGGCAAACACCATATATTTT. The gene calls are TRBV6-6 and TRBJ1-3, with TRBD1 matching 10 bases. V lost 6 bases to trimming and J lost 6 bases; unmatched junction nucleotides: 5. This CDR3 has 14 residues. The V gene's germline CDR1 is MNHNY and CDR2 SVGAGI (reference sequence).

This chain connects TRBV2 to TRBJ1-1, with D maybe TRBD1 (5 bases). CDR1 is SNHLY, CDR2 FYNNEI, per germline. V was shortened by 1 base and J by 7 bases, with 16 bases between the two germline ends. The CDR3 sequence is 15 residues long. The DNA for the CDR3 is TGTGCCAGCAGTGAAGGAGTGAGACAGTACTTTGAAGCTTTCTTT. Translated, it gives CASSEGVRQYFEAFF.

This clone was seen only once. The chain is built from TRBV29-1 and TRBJ2-1; 7 bases agree with TRBD1. The V gene's germline CDR1 is SQVTM and CDR2 ANQGSEA. This CDR3 spans 13 amino acids. Unmatched junction bases numbered 10, after V lost 5 bases and J lost 9 bases. The CDR3, as DNA: TGCAGCGTTTTTGGGCAGGGGGAGCGTGAGCAGTTCTTC. Its protein is CSVFGQGEREQFF.

The chain combines TRBV29-1 with TRBJ2-7; a possible D gene is TRBD1 (7 bases). V was pared by 4 bases and J by 4 bases, with 8 bases between. This CDR3 spans 11 amino acids. Germline V gives CDR1 SQVTM, CDR2 ANQGSEA. The CDR3 nucleotides are TGCAGCGTTGCAGGGGGGTACGAGCAGTACTTC. This translates into CSVAGGYEQYF.

The rearrangement uses TRBV4-3 and TRBJ1-2; D is ambiguous. From germline, CDR1 is LGHNA and CDR2 YSLEER. Trimming took 0 bases from V and 2 from J, leaving 7 bases between them. The CDR3 contains 14 residues. The CDR3 region has the DNA TGCGCCAGCAGCCAAGATTCCGTGAACTATGGCTACACCTTC. As protein: CASSQDSVNYGYTF.

The chain uses TRBV2 and TRBJ2-3; D is unclear. Germline V gene sequence: CDR1 SNHLY, CDR2 FYNNEI. This CDR3 has 15 residues. Trimming cost V 1 base and J 4 bases, with 12 bases left between them. The CDR3 reads CASSEGAVRPDTQYF. The CDR3 region has the DNA TGTGCCAGCAGTGAAGGGGCCGTCCGTCCAGATACGCAGTATTTT.

The gene calls are TRBV18 and TRBJ2-7, with a possible D match to TRBD2 (5 bases). V lost 1 base and J 2 bases, leaving 12 bases between the germline ends. The CDR3 covers 15 residues. Germline V gives CDR1 KGHSH, CDR2 LQKENI. In DNA, the CDR3 is TGTGCCAGCTCACCACTGAGGGTAGTGCCCTACGAGCAGTACTTC. It codes for CASSPLRVVPYEQYF.

This chain joins TRBV11-3 and TRBJ2-1, with TRBD1 matching over 8 bases. Germline assignment: CDR1 SGHNT and CDR2 YENEEA. The V segment lost 4 bases and the J segment 6 bases; nucleotides outside the gene matches: 8. The CDR3 runs 15 residues. The DNA of the CDR3 is TGTGCCAGCAGCTACGACAGGGGTCCGTCCAATGAGCAGTTCTTC. Translation gives CASSYDRGPSNEQFF. The full variable domain, in which reference TRBV11-3 and TRBJ2-1 provide the parts outside the CDR3, is EAGVVQSPRYKIIEKKQPVAFWCNPISGHNTLYWYLQNLGQGPELLIRYENEEAVDDSQLPKDRFSAERLKGVDSTLKIQPAELGDSAVYLCASSYDRGPSNEQFFGPGTRLTVL.

V is TRBV19 and J is TRBJ2-7, with D possibly TRBD1 on 5 matching bases. This CDR3 is built from 13 residues. Germline CDR1 LNHDA, CDR2 SQIVND (reference sequence). V lost 6 bases and J 6 bases, leaving 15 bases between the germline ends. The CDR3 reads CASSLAGGAEQYF. Here the CDR3 DNA reads TGTGCCAGTAGCTTGGCCGGTGGGGCCGAGCAGTACTTC.

This chain links TRBV28 with TRBJ2-1, with a weak D call TRBD2 (5 bases). Germline-derived CDR1 and CDR2 are MDHEN and SYDVKM. The V end was cut by 4 bases, the J end by 7 bases, with 20 bases between. The CDR3 runs 16 residues. The CDR3 nucleotides read TGTGCCAGCAGTTCTAACGGACTGAGAGGTTTAAATGAGCAGTTCTTC. As protein: CASSSNGLRGLNEQFF.

The chain uses TRBV27 and TRBJ1-5; D uncertain. Trimming took 5 bases from V and 0 from J, leaving 11 bases between them. The CDR3 consists of 15 residues. Germline CDR1 reads MNHEY; CDR2 reads SMNVEV (reference sequence). CDR3: CASSPGLYSNQPQHF. In DNA, the CDR3 is TGTGCCAGCAGTCCCGGTTTATATAGCAATCAGCCCCAGCATTTT.

This chain connects TRBV15 to TRBJ2-7, with D perhaps matching TRBD1 (5 bases). CDR3 length: 13 residues. CDR1 and CDR2 (germline): LNHNV, YYDKDF (reference sequence). V lost 1 base, J lost 7 bases, and 11 bases lay in between. The CDR3 loop reads CATSRVGVGEQYF. The CDR3 nucleotides read TGTGCCACCAGCAGAGTAGGGGTGGGGGAGCAGTACTTC.

This chain connects TRBV2 to TRBJ1-3, with TRBD1 identical over 10 bases. This CDR3 has 17 amino acids. The ends lost 6 bases at V and 8 bases at J; junction bases unmatched: 16. CDR1 is SNHLY, CDR2 FYNNEI, per germline. DNA of the CDR3: TGTGCCAGCAGGCTTCGACAGGGGGCCTTAACAAGATACACCATATATTTT. This translates into CASRLRQGALTRYTIYF.